This section outlines one T cell receptor (beta chain) sequence together with its context. Its recognized antigen is unknown. One junction end does not reproduce the germline sequence, and a read error may be involved. Peripheral blood CD8+ and CD4+ T cells from healthy donors, Susac syndrome patients and multiple sclerosis patients were profiled by high-throughput TCR beta sequencing. Treatment-naive patients with stable or active relapsing-remitting disease fulfilling revised McDonald criteria were used as multiple sclerosis controls. Bulk CD8+ and CD4+ T cells were purified by magnetic negative isolation, while CD8+ TEMRA cells were enriched using FACS. Blood was collected in EDTA tubes and processed within 24 hours, with PBMCs isolated through density gradient centrifugation. PBMCs intended for TCR sequencing were cryopreserved in liquid nitrogen and were subsequently thawed in a 37 degrees C water bath. The sorted or isolated CD4+, CD8+ and CD8+ TEMRA cells reached a purity of at least 90%.

The data are from a study of CD8 T cells in Susac syndrome (dated by TCRdb to about 2019). Study-wide context: Whether CD8+ T cell activation and differentiation in Susac syndrome was antigen driven was tested using repertoire sequencing.

Study-level results and caveats: The TCR sequencing and HLA analysis was acknowledged to have included a relatively small number of individuals.

RNA was extracted using the RNeasy kit, and roughly 0.5 to 1 ug of the RNA was reverse transcribed with random hexamers. The immunoSEQ multiplex PCR assay, which covers 54 Vbeta and 13 Jbeta segments, was used to amplify TCR beta CDR3 regions. Bias from PCR amplification was corrected by using a synthetic template baseline for primer optimization and for computational correction. The authors' analysis ran thus. Reads were assigned to V, D and J genes according to IMGT and analyzed in immunoSEQ Analyzer, with only productive sequences retained. Clonality was calculated as one minus the Shannon entropy normalized by log2 of the number of productive unique sequences. For each patient and control, public and private clones were evaluated within the 100 most prevalent clones. Clones were defined as Susac-specific if absent from the healthy and MS cohorts, from roughly 1,100 published viral clones and from other ImmuneACCESS disease sequences. The raw public reads went through TCRdb reprocessing: fastp at Q25, MiXCR clone calling, in-frame beta chains kept. Each entry merges the rows of one CDR3 protein and shows their most common DNA and genes. TCRdb, not the original authors, processed these V and J calls. A total of 110,000 or so distinct CDR3 sequences appear in this sample, more than 85% of them only once. Of the sample, 0.093% is held by the ten largest clones.

The CDR3 covers 10 residues, taking in both the cysteine and the phenylalanine. Only CDR3 DNA is held: 30 bases, read in frame from base 1. CDR1 is given as SQVTM and CDR2 as ANQGSEA, both from the germline V gene. The sequence links TRBV29-1 to TRBJ2-7; the D gene is perhaps TRBD1, from 6 matching bases. The clonotype was recovered from a human donor with multiple sclerosis. Sequenced sample: CD4+ T cells from PBMCs. The CDR3 loop reads CSTYTWTAEF. DNA sequence: TGCAGCACCTACACGTGGACAGCAGAATTC.